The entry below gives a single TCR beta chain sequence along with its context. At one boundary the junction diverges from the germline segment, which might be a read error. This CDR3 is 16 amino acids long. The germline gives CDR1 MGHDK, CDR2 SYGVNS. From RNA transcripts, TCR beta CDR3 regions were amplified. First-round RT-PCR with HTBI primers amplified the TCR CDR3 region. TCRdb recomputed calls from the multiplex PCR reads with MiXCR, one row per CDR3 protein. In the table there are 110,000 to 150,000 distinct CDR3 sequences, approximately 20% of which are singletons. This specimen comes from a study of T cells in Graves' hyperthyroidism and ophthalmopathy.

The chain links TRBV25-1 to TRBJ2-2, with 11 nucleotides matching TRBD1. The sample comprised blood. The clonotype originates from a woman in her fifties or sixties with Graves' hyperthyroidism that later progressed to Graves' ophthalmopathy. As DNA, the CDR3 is TGTGCCAGCACTGAAGGACAGGGGGCCAACACCGGGGAGCTGTTTTTT. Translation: CASTEGQGANTGELFF.